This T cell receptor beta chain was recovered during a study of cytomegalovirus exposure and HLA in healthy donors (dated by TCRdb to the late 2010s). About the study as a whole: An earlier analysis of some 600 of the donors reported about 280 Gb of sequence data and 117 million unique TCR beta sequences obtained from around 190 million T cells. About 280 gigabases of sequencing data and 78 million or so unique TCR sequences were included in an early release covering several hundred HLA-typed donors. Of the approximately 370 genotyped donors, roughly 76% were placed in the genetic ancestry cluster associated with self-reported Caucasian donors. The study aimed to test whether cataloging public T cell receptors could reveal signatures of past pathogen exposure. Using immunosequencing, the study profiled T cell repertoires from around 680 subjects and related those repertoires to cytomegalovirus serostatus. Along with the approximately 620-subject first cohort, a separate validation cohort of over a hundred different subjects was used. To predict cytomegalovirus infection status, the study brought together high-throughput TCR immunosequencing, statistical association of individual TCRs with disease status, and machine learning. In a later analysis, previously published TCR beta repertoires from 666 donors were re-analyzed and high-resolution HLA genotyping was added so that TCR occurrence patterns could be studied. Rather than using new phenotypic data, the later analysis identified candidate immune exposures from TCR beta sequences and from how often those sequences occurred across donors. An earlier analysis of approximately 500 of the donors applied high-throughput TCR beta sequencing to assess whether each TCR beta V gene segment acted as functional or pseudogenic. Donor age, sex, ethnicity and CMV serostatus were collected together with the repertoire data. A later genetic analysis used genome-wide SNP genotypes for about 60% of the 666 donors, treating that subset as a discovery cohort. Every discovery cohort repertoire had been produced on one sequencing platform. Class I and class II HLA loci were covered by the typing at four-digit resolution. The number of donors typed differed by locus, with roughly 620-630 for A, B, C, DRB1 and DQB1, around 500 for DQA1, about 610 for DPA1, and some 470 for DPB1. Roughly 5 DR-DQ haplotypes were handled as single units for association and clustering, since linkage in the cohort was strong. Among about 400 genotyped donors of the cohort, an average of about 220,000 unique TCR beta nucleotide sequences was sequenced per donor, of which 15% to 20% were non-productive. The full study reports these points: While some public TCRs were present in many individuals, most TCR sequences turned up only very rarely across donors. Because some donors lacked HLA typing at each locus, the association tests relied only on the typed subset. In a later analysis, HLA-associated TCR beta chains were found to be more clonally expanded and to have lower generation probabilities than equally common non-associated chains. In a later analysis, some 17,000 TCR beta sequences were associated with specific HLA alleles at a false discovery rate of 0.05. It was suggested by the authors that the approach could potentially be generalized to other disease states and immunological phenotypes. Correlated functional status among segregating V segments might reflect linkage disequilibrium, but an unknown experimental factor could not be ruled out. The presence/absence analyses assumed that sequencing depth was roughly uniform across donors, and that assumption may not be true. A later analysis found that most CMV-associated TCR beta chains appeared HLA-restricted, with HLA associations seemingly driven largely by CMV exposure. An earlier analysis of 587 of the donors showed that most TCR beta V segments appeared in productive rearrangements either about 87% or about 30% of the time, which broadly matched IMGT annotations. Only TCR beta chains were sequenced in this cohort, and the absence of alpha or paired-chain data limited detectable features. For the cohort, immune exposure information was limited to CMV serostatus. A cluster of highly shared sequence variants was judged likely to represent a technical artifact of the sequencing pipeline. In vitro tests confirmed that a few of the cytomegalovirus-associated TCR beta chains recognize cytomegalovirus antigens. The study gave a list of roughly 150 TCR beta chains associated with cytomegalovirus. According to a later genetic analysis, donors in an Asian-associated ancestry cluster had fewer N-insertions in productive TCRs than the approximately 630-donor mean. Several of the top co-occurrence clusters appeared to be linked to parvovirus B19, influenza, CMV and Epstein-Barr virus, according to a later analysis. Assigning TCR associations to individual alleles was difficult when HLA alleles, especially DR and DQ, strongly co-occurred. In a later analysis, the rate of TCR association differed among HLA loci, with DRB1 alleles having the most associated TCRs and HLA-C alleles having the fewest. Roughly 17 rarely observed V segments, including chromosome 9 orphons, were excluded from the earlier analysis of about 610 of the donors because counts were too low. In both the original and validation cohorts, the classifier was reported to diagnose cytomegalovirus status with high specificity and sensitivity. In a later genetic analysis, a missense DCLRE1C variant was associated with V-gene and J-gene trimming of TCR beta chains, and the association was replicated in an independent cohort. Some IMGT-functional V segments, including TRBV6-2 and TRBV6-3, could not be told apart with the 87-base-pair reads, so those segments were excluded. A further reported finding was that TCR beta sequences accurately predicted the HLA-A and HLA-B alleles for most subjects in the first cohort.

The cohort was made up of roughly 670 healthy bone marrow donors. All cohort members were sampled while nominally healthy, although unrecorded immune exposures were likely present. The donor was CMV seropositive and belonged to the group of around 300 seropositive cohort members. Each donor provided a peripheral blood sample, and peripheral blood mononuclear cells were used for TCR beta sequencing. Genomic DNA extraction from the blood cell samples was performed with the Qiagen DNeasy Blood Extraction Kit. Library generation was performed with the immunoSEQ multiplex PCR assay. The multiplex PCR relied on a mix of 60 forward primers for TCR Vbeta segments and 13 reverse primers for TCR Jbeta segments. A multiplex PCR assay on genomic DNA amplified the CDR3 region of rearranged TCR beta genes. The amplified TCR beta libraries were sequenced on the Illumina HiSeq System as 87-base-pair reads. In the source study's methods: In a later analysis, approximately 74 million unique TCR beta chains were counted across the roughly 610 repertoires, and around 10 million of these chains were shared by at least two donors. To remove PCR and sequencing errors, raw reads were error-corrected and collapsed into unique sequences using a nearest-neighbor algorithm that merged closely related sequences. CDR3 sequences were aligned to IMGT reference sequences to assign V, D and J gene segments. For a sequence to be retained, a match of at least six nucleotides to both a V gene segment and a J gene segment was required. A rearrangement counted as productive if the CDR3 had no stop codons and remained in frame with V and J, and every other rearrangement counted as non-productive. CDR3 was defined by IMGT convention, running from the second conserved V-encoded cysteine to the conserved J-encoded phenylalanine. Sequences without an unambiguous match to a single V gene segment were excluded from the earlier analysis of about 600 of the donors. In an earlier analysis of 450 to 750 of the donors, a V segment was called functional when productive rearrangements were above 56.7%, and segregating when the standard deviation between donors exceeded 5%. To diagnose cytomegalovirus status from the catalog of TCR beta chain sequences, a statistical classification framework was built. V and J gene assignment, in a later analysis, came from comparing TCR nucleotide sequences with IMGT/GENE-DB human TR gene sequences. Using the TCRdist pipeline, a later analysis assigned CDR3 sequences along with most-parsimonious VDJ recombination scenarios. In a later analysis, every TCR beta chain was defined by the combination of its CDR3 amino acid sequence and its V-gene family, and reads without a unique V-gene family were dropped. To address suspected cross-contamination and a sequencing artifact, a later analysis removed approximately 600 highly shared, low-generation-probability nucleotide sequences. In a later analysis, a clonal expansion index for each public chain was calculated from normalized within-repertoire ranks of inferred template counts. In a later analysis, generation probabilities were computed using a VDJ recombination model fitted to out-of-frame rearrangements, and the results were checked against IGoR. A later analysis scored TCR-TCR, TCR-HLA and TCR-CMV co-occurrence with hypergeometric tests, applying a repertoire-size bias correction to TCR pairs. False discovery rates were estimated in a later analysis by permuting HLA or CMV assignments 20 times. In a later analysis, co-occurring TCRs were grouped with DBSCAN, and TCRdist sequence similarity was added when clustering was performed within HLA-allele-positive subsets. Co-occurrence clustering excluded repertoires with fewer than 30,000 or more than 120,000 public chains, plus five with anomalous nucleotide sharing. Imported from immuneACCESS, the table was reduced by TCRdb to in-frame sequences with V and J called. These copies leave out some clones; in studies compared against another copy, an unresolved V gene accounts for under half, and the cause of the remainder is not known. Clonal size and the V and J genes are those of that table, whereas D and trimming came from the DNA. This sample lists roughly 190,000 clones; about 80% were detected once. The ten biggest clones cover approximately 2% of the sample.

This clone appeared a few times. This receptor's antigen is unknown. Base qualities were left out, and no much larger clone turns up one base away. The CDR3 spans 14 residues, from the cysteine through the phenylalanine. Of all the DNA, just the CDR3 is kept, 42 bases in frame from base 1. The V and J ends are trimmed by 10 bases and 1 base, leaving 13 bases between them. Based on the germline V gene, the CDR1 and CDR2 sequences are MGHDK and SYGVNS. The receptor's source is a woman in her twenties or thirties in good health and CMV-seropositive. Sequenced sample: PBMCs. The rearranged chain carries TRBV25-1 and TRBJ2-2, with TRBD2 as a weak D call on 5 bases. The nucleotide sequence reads TGTGCCACCGAGGGAAACATGAACACCGGGGAGCTGTTTTTT. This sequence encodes CATEGNMNTGELFF.